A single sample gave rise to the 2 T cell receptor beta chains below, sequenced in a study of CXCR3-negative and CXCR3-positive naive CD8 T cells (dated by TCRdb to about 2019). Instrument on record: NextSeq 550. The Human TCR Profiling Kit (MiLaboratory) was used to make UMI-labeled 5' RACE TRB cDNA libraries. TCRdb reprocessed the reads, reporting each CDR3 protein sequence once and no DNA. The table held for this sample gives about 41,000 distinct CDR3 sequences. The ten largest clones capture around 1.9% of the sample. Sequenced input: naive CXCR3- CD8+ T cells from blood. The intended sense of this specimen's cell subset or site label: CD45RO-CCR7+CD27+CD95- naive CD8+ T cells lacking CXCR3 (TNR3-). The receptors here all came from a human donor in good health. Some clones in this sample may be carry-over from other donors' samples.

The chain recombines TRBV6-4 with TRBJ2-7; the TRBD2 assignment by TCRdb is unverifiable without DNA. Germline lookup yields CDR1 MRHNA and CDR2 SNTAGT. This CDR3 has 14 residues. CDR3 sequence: CASTSGLAEYEQYF.

The CDR3: CASSQLNTGELFF. The chain recombines TRBV4-1 with TRBJ2-2. Germline V lookup: CDR1 MGHRA, CDR2 YSYEKL. The CDR3 totals 13 residues.